The present T cell receptor (beta chain) was sequenced within a study of blood T cell repertoires in COVID-19. Study as a whole: Researchers got acute and convalescent COVID-19 samples from the United States, Italy and Spain. T cells, B-cell-depleted T cells, or PBMCs provided the cDNA or gDNA that served as material.

Looked up from germline, CDR1 is MNHEY and CDR2 is SMNVEV (reference sequence). Losses at the gene ends were 4 bases for V and 4 bases for J; bases not matched to a gene: 7. The CDR3 sequence is 15 residues long. As handled by the study authors: The authors estimated nucleated cell counts from reference gene primer amplification. Produced via immunoSEQ multiplex PCR; TCRdb's table is partial and in-frame only. The V and J calls and clone size are taken from that table; D and trimming were inferred from the DNA. The data contain fewer than 55,000 clones, around 81% of them singletons. The clonotype originates from a man between 65 and 85 years old with active COVID-19. The rearrangement uses TRBV27 and TRBJ1-2, with 9 positions matching TRBD1. The sample consisted of peripheral blood. In nucleotides, the CDR3 is TGTGCCAGCAGTTCCCCGGGACAGGGATCCTATGGCTACACCTTC. Protein product: CASSSPGQGSYGYTF.